The subject of this entry is one TCR beta chain. Its cognate antigen is unknown. The CDR3 extends over 18 amino acids. The ends were cut back, 4 bases at V and 3 bases at J, with 20 bases in the middle. The germline V gene has CDR1 SGHRS and CDR2 YFSETQ. The method was immunoSEQ multiplex PCR; TCRdb's version includes in-frame clones alone and lacks a portion of them. The data hold more than 2 million clones, with approximately 96% observed a single time. The record originates from a study of shared clonotypes between healthy human individuals. Whole-study findings and limits: When naive CD4 clonotypes were compared across a few donors, 4% to 6.5% were shared. Generation probabilities were higher for clonotypes shared across all four sorted-subset donors than for unshared ones. Generally, naive subsets came out with larger estimated richness than memory subsets.

V is TRBV5-1 and J is TRBJ2-6; D could derive from TRBD1 or TRBD2 (5 bases each). The sample comprised naive CD4+ T cells sorted from blood. Subset specified: CD45RA+ positively selected. The sequence was obtained from a man aged 18 to 29 in good health. The CDR3 is CASSPFGRDRGGANVLTF. The CDR3, as DNA: TGCGCCAGCAGCCCCTTTGGCAGGGACCGAGGTGGGGCCAACGTCCTGACTTTC.